The following is a T cell receptor (beta chain) sequence with its context. Antigen: not known. An amount of RNA that ranged from about 0.45 to 1 ug was reverse transcribed with random hexamers. Each CDR3 protein gets one entry after TCRdb re-called the immunoSEQ multiplex PCR reads with MiXCR. This sample has around 110,000 distinct CDR3 sequences; 85% to 95% occur once, and the top ten carry around 0.28%. This sample was taken from a study of CD8 T cells in Susac syndrome. Whole-study results and caveats: Across the total CD8+ repertoires, about 17 Susac-specific public clones were found. The CD8+ TEMRA repertoires yielded about five such clones.

The length of the CDR3 is 12 residues. Trimming stripped 1 base from V and 8 bases from J, with 8 bases between. Germline-derived CDR1 and CDR2 are MGHRA and YSYEKL. Sequencing of TCR beta was carried out in blood CD8+ and CD4+ T cells. The rearrangement uses TRBV4-1 and TRBJ1-1; no definite D call. The sequence derives from a human donor with Susac syndrome. Sequencing used CD8+ T cells from PBMCs. The CDR3 loop reads CASSQVSQEAFF. CDR3 bases: TGCGCCAGCAGCCAAGTAAGTCAGGAAGCTTTCTTT.